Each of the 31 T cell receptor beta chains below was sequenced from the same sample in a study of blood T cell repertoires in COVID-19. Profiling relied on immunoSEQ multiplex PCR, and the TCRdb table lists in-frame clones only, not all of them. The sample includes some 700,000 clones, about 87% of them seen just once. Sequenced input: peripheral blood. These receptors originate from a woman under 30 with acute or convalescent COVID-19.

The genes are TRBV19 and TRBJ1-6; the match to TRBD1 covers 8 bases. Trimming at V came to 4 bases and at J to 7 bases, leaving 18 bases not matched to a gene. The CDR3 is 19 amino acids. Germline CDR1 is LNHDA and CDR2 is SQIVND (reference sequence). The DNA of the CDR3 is TGTGCCAGTAGTAAGGACAGGGAAGATCTGTGGTTAAGGAATTCACCCCTCCACTTT. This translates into CASSKDREDLWLRNSPLHF.

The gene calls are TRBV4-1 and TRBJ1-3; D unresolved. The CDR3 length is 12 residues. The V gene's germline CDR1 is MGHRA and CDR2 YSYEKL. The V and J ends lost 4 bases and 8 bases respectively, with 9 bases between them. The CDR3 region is CASSLRGDTIYF. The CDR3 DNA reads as TGCGCCAGCAGCCTCCGGGGAGACACCATATATTTT.

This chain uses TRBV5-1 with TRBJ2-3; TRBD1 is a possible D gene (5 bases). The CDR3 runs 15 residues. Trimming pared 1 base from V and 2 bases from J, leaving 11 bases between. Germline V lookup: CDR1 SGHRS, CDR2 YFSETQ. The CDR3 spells CASSLTYRYTDTQYF. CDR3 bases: TGCGCCAGCAGCTTGACTTACAGGTACACAGATACGCAGTATTTT.

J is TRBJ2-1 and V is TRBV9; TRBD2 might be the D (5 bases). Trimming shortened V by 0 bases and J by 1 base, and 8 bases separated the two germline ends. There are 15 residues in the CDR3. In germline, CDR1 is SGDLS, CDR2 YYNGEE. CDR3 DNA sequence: TGTGCCAGCAGCGTAGTCCCGGGGTCCTACAATGAGCAGTTCTTC. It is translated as CASSVVPGSYNEQFF.

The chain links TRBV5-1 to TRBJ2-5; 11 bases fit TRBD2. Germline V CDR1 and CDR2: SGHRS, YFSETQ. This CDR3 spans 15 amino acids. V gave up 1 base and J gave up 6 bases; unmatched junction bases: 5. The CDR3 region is CASSLLAGGPKTQYF. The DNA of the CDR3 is TGCGCCAGCAGCTTGTTAGCGGGGGGGCCAAAGACCCAGTACTTC.

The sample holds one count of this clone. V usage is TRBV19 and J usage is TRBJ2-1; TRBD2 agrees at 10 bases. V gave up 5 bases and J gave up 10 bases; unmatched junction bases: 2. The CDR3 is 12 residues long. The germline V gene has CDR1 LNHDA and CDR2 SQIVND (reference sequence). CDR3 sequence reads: CASSRTSGEQFF. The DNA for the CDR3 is TGTGCCAGTAGTCGGACTAGCGGAGAGCAGTTCTTC.

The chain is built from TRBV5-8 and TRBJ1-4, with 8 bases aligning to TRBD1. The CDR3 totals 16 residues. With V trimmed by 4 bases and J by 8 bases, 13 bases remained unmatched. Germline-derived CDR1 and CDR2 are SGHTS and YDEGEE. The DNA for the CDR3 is TGTGCCAGCAGCCTGGGGACAGGCCTTGGGGGGGAAAAACTGTTTTTT. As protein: CASSLGTGLGGEKLFF.

DNA for the CDR3: TGCATCACGAGGTGGGGAGAAGGCTACACCTTC. The encoded protein is CITRWGEGYTF. This rearrangement joins TRBV29-1 to TRBJ1-2; D ambiguous. From germline, CDR1 is SQVTM and CDR2 ANQGSEA. The CDR3 spans 11 residues.

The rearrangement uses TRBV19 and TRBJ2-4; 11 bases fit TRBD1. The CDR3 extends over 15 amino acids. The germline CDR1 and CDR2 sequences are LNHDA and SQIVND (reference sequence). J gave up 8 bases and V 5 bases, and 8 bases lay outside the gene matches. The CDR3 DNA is TGTGCCAGTAGTCCCCGGGACAGGGGGGGGGACATTCAGTACTTC. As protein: CASSPRDRGGDIQYF.

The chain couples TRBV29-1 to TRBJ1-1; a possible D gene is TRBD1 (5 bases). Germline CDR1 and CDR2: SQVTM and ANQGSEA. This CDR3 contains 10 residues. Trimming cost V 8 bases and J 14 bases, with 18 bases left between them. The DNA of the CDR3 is TGCAGCCCGCGGGGGGGGGAGGTCTTCTTT. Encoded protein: CSPRGGEVFF.

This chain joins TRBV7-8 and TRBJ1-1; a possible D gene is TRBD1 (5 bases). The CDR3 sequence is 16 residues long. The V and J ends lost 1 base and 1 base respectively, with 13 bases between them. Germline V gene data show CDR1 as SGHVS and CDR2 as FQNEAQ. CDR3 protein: CASSLGGAFGNTEAFF. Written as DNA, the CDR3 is TGTGCCAGCAGCTTAGGCGGGGCCTTTGGGAACACTGAAGCTTTCTTT.

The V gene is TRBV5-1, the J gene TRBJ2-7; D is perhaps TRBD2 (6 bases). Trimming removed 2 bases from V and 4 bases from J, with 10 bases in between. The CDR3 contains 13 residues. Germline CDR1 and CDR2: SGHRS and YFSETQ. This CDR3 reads CASSFAGGYEQYF. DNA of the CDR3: TGCGCCAGCAGCTTTGCCGGGGGATACGAGCAGTACTTC.

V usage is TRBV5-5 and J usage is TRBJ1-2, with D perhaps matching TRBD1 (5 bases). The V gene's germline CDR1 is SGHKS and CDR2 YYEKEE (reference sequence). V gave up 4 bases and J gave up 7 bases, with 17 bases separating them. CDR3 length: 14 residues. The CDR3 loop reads CASSRQAQGGGYTF. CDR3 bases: TGTGCCAGCAGCCGACAAGCCCAGGGTGGTGGCTACACCTTC.

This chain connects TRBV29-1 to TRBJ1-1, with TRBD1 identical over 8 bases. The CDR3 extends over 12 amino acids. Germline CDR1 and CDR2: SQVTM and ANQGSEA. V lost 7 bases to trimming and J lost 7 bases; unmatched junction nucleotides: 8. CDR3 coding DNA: TGCAGCGCCCAAGGACAGGGATATGAAGCTTTCTTT. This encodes CSAQGQGYEAFF.

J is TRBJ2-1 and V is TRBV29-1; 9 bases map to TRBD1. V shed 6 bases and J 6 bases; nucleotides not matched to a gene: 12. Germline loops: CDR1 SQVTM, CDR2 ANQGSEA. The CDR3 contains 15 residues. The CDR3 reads CSVGQVGQGINEQFF. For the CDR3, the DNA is TGCAGCGTGGGGCAAGTGGGACAGGGCATCAATGAGCAGTTCTTC.

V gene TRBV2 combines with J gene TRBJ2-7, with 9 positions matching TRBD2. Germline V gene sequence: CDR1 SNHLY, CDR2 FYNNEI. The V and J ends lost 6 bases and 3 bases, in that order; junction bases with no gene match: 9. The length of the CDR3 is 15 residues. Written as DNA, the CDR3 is TGTGCCAGCAGCCGGGGGAGCGGGGGGTACTACGAGCAGTACTTC. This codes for CASSRGSGGYYEQYF.

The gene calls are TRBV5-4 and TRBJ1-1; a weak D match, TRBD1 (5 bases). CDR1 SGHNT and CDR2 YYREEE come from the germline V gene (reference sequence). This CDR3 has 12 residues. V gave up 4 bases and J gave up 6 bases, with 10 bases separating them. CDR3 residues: CASSPGGPEAFF. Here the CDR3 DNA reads TGTGCCAGCAGCCCGGGGGGTCCTGAAGCTTTCTTT.

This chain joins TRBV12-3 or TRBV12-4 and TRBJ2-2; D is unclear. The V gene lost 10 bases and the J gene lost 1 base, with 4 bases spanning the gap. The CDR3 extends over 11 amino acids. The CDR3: CATQNTGELFF. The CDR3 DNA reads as TGTGCCACCCAGAACACCGGGGAGCTGTTTTTT.

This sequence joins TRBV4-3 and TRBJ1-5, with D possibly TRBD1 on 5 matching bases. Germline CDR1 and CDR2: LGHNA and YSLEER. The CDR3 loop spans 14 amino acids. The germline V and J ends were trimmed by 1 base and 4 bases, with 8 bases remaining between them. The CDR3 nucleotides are TGCGCCAGCAGCCAAGCCTCAGGGAATCAGCCCCAGCATTTT. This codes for CASSQASGNQPQHF.

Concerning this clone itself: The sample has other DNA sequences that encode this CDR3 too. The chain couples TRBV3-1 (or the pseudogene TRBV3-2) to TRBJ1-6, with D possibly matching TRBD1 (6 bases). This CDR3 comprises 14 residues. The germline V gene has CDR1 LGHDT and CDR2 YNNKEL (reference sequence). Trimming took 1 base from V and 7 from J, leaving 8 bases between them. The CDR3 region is CASSQGQGNSPLHF. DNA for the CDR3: TGTGCCAGCAGCCAAGGGCAGGGGAATTCACCCCTCCACTTT.

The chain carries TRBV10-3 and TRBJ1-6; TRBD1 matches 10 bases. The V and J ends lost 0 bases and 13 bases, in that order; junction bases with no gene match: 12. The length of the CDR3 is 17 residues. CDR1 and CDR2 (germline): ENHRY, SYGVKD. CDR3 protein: CAISESVRDRGRTPLHF. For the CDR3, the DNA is TGTGCCATCAGTGAGTCGGTAAGGGACAGGGGACGAACGCCCCTCCACTTT.

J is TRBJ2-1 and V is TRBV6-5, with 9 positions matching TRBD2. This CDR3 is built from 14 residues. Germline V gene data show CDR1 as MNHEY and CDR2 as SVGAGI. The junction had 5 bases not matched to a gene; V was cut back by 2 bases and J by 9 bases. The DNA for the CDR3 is TGTGCCAGCAGTTACGATGCGGGGGGGAGTGAGCAGTTCTTC. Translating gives CASSYDAGGSEQFF.

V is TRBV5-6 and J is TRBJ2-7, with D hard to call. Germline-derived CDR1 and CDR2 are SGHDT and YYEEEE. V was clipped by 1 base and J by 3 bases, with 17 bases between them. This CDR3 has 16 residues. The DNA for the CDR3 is TGTGCCAGCAGCTTGAATGTCGGCGCAGACTTCTACGAGCAGTACTTC. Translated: CASSLNVGADFYEQYF. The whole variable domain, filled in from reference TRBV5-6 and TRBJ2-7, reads DAGVTQSPTHLIKTRGQQVTLRCSPKSGHDTVSWYQQALGQGPQFIFQYYEEEERQRGNFPDRFSGHQFPNYSSELNVNALLLGDSALYLCASSLNVGADFYEQYFGPGTRLTVT.

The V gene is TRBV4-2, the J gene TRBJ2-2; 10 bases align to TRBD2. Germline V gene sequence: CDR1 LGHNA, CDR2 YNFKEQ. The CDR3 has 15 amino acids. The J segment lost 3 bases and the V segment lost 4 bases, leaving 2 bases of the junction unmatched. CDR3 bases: TGTGCCAGCAGCCCCCTAGCGGGGGACACCGGGGAGCTGTTTTTT. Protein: CASSPLAGDTGELFF.

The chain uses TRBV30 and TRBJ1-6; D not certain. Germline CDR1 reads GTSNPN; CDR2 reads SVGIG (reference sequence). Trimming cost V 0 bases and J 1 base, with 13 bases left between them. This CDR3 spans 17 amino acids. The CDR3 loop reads CAWSVPSPRSYNSPLHF. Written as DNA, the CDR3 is TGTGCCTGGAGTGTACCGTCCCCGAGATCCTATAATTCACCCCTCCACTTT.

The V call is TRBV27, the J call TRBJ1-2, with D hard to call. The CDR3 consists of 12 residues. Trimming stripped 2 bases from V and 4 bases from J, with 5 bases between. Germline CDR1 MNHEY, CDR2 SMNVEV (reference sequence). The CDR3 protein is CASSLSSYGYTF. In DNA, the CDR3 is TGTGCCAGCAGTTTAAGCTCCTATGGCTACACCTTC.

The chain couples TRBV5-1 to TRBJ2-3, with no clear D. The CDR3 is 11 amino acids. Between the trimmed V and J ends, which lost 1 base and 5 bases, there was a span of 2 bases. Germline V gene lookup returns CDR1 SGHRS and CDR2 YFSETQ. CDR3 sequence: CASSLRDTQYF. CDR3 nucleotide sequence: TGCGCCAGCAGCTTGCGAGATACGCAGTATTTT.

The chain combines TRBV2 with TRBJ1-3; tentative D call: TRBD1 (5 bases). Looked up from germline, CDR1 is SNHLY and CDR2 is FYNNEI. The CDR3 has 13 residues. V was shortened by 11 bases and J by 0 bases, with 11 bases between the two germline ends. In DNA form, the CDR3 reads TGTGCCCTTGGTGGGGCCTCTGGAAACACCATATATTTT. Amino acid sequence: CALGGASGNTIYF.

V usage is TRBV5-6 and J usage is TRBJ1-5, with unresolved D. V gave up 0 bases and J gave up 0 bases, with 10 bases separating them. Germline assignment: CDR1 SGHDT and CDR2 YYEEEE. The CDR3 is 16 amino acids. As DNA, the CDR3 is TGTGCCAGCAGCTTGGGAGGCCCGCTTAGCAATCAGCCCCAGCATTTT. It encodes CASSLGGPLSNQPQHF.

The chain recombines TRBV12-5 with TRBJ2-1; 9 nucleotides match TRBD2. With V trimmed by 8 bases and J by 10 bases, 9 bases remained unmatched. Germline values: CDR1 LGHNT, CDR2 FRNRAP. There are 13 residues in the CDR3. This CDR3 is CASSLALAGEQFF. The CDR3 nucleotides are TGTGCTAGTTCCCTGGCCCTAGCGGGGGAGCAGTTCTTC.

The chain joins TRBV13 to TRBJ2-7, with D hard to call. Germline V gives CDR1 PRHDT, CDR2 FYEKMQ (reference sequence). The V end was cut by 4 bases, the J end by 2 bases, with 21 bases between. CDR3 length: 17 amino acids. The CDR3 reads CASSSNLPDAVAYEQYF. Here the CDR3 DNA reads TGTGCCAGCAGCTCCAACCTTCCCGATGCGGTAGCCTACGAGCAGTACTTC.